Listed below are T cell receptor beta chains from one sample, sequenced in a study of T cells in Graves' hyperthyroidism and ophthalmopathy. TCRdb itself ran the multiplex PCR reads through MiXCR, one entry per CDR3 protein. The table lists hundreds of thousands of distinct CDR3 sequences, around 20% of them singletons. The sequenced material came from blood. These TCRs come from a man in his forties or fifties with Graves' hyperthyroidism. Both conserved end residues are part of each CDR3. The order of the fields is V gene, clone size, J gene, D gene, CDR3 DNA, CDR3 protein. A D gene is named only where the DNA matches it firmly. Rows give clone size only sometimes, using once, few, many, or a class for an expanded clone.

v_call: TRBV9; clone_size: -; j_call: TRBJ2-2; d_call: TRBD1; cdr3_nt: TGTGCCAGCAGCGGTTACAGGGGGCGAACCGGGGAGCTGTTTTTT; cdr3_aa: CASSGYRGRTGELFF
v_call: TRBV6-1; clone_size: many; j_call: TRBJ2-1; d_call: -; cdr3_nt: TGTGCCAGCATCGGGACGGACAGCTCCTACAATGAGCAGTTCTTC; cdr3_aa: CASIGTDSSYNEQFF
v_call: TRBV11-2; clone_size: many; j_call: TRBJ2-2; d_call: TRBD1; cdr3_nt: TGTGCCAGCAGCTTTCTTCAGGGGGCTAGCACCGGGGAGCTGTTTTTT; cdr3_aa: CASSFLQGASTGELFF
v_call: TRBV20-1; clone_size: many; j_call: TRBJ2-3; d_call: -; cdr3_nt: TGCAGTGCCGTGGGGGGAACAGATACGCAGTATTTT; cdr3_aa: CSAVGGTDTQYF
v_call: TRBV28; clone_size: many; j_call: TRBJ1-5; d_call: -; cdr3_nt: TGTGCCAGCAGTGAACAGGGAGGTCAGCCCCAGCATTTT; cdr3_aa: CASSEQGGQPQHF
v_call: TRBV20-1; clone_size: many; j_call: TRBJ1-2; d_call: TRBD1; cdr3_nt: TGCAGTGCTGGACAGGAGTTATATGGCTACACCTTC; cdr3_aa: CSAGQELYGYTF
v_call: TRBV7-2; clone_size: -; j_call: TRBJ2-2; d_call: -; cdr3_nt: TGTGCCAGCAGCTATAGTTTGGGGAACACCGGGGAGCTGTTTTTT; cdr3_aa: CASSYSLGNTGELFF
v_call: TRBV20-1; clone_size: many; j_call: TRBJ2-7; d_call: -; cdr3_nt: TGCAGTGCTAGAGATTCCCCCAAGGGGGGGAGCTACGAGCAGTACTTC; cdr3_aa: CSARDSPKGGSYEQYF
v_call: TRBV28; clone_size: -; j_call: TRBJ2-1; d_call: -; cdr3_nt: TGTGCCAGCAGCTTAACCGTCTCAGGGGACTACAATGAGCAGTTCTTC; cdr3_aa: CASSLTVSGDYNEQFF
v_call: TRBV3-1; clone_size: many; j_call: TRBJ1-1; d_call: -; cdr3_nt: TGTGCCAGCAGCCAAGTATTTTCGGGGACCACTGAAGCTTTCTTT; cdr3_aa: CASSQVFSGTTEAFF
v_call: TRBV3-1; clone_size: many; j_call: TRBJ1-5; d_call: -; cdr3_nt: TGTGCCAGCAGCCAAGGGACAGTGAATCAGCCCCAGCATTTT; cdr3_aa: CASSQGTVNQPQHF
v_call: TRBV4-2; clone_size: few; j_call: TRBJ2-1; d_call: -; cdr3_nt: TGTGCCAGCAGCCAGTCCCGTGGGGGTTCCTTCTCCAATGAGCAGTTCTTC; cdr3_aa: CASSQSRGGSFSNEQFF
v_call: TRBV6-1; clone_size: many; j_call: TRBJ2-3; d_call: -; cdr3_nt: TGTGCCAGCAGCCCAATCGCCAGAAGCACAGATACGCAGTATTTT; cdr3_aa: CASSPIARSTDTQYF
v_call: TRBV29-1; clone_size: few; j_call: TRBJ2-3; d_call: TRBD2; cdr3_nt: TGCAGCGTTGTGGGGGGGAGAGGGGCAGATACGCAGTATTTT; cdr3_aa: CSVVGGRGADTQYF
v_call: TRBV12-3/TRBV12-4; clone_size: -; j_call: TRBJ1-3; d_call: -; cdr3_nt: TGTGCCAGCAGGAGAGAGTTTGGAAACACCATATATTTT; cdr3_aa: CASRREFGNTIYF
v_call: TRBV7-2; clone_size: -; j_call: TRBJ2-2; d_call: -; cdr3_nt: TGTGCCAGCAGCTTACCAGGACTGAACACCGGGGAGCTGTTTTTT; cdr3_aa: CASSLPGLNTGELFF
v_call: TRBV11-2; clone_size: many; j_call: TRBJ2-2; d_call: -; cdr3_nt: TGTGCCAGCAGCTTAGACCCAGGACAGACCGGGGAGCTGTTTTTT; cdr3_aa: CASSLDPGQTGELFF
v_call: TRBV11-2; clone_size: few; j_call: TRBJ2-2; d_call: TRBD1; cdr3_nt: TGTGCCAGCAGCTCGCAACAGGGGGCCTACACCGGGGAGCTGTTTTTT; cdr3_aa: CASSSQQGAYTGELFF
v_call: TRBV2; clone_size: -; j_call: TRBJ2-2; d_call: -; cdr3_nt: TGTGCCAGCAGAGGAGGATTCACCGGGGAGCTGTTTTTT; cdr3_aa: CASRGGFTGELFF
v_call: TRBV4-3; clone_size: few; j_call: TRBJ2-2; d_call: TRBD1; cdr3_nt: TGCGCCAGCAGCCAAGGGGGACAGGACACCGGGGAGCTGTTTTTT; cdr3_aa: CASSQGGQDTGELFF
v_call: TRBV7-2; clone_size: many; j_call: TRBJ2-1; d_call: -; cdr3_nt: TGTGCCAGCGGGCCACTCCTGGTCTACAATGAGCAGTTCTTC; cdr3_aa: CASGPLLVYNEQFF
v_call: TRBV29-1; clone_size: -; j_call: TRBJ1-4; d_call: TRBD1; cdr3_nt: TGCAGCGTTGGTCGGGACAGGGATGAAAAACTGTTTTTT; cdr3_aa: CSVGRDRDEKLFF